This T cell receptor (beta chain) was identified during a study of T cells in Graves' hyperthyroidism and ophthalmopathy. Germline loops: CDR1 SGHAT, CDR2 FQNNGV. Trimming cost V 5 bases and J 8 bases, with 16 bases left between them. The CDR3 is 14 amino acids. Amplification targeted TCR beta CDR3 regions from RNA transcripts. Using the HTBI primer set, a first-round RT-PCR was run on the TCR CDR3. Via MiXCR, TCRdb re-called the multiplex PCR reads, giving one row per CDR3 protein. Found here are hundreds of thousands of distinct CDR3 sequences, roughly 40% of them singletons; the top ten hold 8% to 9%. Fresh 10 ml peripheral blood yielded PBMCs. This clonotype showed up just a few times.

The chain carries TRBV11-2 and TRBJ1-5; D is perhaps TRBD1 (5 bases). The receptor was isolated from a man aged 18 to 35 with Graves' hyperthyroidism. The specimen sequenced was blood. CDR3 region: CASSQRTGAEPQHF. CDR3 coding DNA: TGTGCCAGCAGCCAAAGAACAGGCGCGGAGCCCCAGCATTTT.